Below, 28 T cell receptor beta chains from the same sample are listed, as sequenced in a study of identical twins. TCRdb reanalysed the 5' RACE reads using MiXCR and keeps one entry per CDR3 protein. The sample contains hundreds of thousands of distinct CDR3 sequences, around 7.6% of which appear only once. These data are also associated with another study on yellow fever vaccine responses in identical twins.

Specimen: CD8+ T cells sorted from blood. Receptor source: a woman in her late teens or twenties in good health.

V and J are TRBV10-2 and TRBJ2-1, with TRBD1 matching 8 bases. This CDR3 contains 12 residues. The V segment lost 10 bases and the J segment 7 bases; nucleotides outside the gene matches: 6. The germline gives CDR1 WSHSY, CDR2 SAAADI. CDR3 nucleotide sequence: TGCGCCACCCGGGGACAGGCAAATGAGCAGTTCTTC. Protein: CATRGQANEQFF.

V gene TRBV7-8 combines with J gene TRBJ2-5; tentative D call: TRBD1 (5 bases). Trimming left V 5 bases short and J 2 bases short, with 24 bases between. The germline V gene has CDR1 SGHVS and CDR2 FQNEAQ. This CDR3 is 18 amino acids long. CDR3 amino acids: CASSPNPFGRVGQETQYF. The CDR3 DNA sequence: TGTGCCAGCAGCCCCAACCCCTTCGGCAGGGTAGGGCAAGAGACCCAGTACTTC.

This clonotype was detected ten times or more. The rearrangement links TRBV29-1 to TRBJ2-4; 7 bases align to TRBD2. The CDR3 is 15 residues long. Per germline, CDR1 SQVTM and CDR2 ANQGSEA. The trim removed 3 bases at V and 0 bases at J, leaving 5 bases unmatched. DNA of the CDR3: TGCAGCGTTGAGGGGGGGGATCTAGCCAAAAACATTCAGTACTTC. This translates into CSVEGGDLAKNIQYF.

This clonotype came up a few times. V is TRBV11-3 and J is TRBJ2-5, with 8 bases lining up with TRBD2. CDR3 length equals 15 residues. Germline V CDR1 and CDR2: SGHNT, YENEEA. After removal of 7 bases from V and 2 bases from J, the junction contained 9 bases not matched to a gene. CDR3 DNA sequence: TGTGCCAGCACCTTCGGGGCGGGGGGTCAAGAGACCCAGTACTTC. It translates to CASTFGAGGQETQYF.

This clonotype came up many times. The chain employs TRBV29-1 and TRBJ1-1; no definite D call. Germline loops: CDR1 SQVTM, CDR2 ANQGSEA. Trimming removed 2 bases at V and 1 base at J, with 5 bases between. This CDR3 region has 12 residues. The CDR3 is CSVEPGNTEAFF. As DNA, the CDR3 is TGCAGCGTTGAACCCGGGAACACTGAAGCTTTCTTT.

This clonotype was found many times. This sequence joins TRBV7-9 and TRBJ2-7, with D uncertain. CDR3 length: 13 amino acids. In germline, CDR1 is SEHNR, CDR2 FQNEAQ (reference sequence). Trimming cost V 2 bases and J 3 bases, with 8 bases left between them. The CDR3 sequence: CASSLLVDYEQYF. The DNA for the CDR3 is TGTGCCAGCAGCTTACTAGTCGACTACGAGCAGTACTTC.

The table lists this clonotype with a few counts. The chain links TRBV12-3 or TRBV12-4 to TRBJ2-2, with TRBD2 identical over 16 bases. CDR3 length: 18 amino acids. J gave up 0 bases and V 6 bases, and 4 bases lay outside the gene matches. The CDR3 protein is CASSLGLAGGTNTGELFF. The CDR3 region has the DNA TGTGCCAGCAGCCTGGGACTAGCGGGAGGGACGAACACCGGGGAGCTGTTTTTT.

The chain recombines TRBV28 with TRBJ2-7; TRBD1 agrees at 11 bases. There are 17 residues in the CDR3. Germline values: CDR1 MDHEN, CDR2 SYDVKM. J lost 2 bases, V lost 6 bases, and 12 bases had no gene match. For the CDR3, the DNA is TGTGCCAGCAGCTCTACTCGGACAGGGGGCGGTCCCTACGAGCAGTACGTC. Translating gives CASSSTRTGGGPYEQYV.

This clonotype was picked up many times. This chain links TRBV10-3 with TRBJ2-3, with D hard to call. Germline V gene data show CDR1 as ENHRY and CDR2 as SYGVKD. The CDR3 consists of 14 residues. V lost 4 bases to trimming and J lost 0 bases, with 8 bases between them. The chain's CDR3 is CAISVVSSTDTQYF. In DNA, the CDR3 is TGTGCCATCAGTGTGGTTTCTAGCACAGATACGCAGTATTTT.

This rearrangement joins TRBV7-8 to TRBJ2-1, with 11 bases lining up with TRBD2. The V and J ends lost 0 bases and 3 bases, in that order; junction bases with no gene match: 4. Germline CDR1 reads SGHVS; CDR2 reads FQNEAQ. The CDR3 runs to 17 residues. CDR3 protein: CASSLARTSGYYNEQFF. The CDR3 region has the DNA TGTGCCAGCAGCTTAGCGCGGACTAGCGGGTACTACAATGAGCAGTTCTTC.

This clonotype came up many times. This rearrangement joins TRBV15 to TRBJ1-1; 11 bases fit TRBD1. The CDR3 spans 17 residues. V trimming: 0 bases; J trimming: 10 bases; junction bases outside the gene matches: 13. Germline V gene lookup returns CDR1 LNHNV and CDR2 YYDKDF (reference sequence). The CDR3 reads CATSRDYPRTGGWRAFF. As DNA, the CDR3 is TGTGCCACCAGCAGAGATTATCCCCGGACAGGGGGCTGGAGAGCTTTCTTT.

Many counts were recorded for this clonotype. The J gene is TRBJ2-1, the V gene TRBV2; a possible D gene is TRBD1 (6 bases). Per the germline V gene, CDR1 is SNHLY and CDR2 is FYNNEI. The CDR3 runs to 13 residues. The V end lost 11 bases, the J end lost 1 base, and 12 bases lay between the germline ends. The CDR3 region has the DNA TGTGCCGCCAAACAGGGTTCCTACAATGAGCAGTTCTTC. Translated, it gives CAAKQGSYNEQFF.

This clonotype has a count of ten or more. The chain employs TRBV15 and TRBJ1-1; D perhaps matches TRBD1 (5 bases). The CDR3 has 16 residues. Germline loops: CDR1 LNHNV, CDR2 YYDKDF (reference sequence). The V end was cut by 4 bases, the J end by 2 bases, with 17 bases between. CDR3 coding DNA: TGTGCCACCAGCACCGACGGGGGACTCATAAACACTGAAGCTTTCTTT. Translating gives CATSTDGGLINTEAFF. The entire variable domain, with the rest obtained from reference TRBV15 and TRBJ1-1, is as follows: DAMVIQNPRYQVTQFGKPVTLSCSQTLNHNVMYWYQQKSSQAPKLLFHYYDKDFNNEADTPDNFQSRRPNTSFCFLDIRSPGLGDTAMYLCATSTDGGLINTEAFFGQGTRLTVV.

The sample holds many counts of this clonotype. The CDR3, as DNA: TGTGCCAGCAGATTCTCAACAGGGATCCAAGAGACCCAGTACTTC. Encoded protein: CASRFSTGIQETQYF. The rearrangement links TRBV28 to TRBJ2-5, with a weak D call TRBD1 (6 bases). Trimming pared 6 bases from V and 1 base from J, leaving 15 bases between. Germline V lookup: CDR1 MDHEN, CDR2 SYDVKM. The CDR3 covers 15 residues.

In DNA, the CDR3 is TGTGCCACTCAGGGCCCCCATGAGCAGTTCTTC. Amino acids: CATQGPHEQFF. V and J are TRBV24-1 and TRBJ2-1; D possibly corresponds to TRBD1 (5 bases). The germline CDR1 and CDR2 sequences are KGHDR and SFDVKD. V lost 10 bases to trimming and J lost 8 bases, with 11 bases between them. The CDR3 covers 11 residues.

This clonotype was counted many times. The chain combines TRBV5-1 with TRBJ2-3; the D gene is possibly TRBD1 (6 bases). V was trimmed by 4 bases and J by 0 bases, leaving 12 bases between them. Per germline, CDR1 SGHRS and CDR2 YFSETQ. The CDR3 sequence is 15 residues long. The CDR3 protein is CASSPGETSTDTQYF. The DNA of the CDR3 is TGCGCCAGCAGCCCAGGGGAGACTAGCACAGATACGCAGTATTTT. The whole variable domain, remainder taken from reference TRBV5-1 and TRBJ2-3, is KAGVTQTPRYLIKTRGQQVTLSCSPISGHRSVSWYQQTPGQGLQFLFEYFSETQRNKGNFPGRFSGRQFSNSRSEMNVSTLELGDSALYLCASSPGETSTDTQYFGPGTRLTVL.

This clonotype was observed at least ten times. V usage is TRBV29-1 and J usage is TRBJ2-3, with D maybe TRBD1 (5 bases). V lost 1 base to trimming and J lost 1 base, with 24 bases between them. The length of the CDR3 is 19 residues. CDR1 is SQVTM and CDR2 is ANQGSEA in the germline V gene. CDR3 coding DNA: TGCAGCGTTGAAGTTGTTCACAGGCTCGTATTTTATGGCACAGATACGCAGTATTTT. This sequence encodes CSVEVVHRLVFYGTDTQYF.

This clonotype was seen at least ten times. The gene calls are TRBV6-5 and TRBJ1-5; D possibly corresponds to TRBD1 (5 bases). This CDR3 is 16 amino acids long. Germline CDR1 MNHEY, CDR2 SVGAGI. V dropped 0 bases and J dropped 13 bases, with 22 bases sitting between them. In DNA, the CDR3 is TGTGCCAGCAGTTACTCGTTACGGGACCTCAATACAGAGCAGCATTTT. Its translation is CASSYSLRDLNTEQHF.

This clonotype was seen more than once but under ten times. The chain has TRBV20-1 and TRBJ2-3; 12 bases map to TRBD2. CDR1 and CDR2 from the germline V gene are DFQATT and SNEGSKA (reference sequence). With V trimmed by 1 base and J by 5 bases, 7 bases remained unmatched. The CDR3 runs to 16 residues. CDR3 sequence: CSARAKTSGSVDTQYF. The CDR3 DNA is TGCAGTGCTAGAGCAAAGACTAGCGGGAGCGTAGATACGCAGTATTTT.

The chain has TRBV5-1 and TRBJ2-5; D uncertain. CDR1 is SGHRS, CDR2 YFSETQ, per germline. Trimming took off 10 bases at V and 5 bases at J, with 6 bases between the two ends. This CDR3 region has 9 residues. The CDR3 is CAWTETQYF. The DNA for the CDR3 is TGCGCCTGGACGGAGACCCAGTACTTC.

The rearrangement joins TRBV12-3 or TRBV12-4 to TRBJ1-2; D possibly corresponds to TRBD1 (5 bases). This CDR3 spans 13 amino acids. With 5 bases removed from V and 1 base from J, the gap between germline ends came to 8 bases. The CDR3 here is CASSPRDNYGYTF. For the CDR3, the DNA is TGTGCCAGCAGTCCCAGGGATAACTATGGCTACACCTTC.

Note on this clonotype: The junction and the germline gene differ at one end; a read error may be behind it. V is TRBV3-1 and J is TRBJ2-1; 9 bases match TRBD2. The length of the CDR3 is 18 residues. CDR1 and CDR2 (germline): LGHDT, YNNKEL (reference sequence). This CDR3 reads CACSLLTSGDNSHNEQFF. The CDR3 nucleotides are TGTGCCTGCAGTTTGTTGACTAGCGGAGACAACTCGCACAATGAGCAGTTCTTC.

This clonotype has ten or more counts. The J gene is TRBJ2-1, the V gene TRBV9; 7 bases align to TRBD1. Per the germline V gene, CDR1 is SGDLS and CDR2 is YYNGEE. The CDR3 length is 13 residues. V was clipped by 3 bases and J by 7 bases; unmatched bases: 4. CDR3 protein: CASSGDSPNEQFF. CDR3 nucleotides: TGTGCCAGCAGCGGGGACAGCCCGAATGAGCAGTTCTTC.

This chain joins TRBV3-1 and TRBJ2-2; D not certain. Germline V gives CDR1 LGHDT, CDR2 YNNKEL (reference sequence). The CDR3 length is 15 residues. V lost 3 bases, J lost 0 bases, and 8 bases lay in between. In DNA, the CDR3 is TGTGCCAGCAGCCATCCAGTTCCGAACACCGGGGAGCTGTTTTTT. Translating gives CASSHPVPNTGELFF. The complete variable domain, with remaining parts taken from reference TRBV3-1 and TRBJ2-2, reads DTAVSQTPKYLVTQMGNDKSIKCEQNLGHDTMYWYKQDSKKFLKIMFSYNNKELIINETVPNRFSPKSPDKAHLNLHINSLELGDSAVYFCASSHPVPNTGELFFGEGSRLTVL.

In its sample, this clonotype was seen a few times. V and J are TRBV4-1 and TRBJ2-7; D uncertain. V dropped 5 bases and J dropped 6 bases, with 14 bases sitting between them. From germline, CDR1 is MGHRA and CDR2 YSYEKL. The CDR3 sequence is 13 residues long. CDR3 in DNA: TGCGCCAGCAGCAGAGGCTTGAGTGGCGAGCAGTACTTC. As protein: CASSRGLSGEQYF.

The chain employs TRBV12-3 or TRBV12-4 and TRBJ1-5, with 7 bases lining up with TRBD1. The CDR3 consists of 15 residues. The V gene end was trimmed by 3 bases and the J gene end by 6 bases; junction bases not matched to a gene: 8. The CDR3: CASSFGGGEGQPQHF. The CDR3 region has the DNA TGTGCCAGCAGTTTTGGAGGGGGCGAGGGTCAGCCCCAGCATTTT.

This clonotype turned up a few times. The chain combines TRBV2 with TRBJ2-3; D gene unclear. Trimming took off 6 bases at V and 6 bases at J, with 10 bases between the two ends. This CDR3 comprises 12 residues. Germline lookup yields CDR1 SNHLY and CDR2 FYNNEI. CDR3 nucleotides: TGTGCCAGCAGGGGCGGTCGGGATACGCAGTATTTT. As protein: CASRGGRDTQYF.

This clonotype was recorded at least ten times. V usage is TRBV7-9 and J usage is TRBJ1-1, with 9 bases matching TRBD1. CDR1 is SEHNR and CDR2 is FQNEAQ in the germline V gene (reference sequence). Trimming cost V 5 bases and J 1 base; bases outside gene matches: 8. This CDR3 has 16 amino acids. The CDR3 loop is CASSPVTGGGNTEAFF. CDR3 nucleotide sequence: TGTGCCAGCAGCCCAGTGACAGGGGGTGGGAACACTGAAGCTTTCTTT.